The 27 T cell receptor beta chains given below trace back to one sample, sequenced in a study of T cells in Graves' hyperthyroidism and ophthalmopathy. It was RNA transcripts that yielded the amplified TCR beta CDR3 regions. A set of HTBI primers served as the primers for a first-round RT-PCR of the TCR CDR3. Via MiXCR, TCRdb re-called the multiplex PCR reads, giving one row per CDR3 protein. The data hold approximately 370,000 distinct CDR3 sequences, with about a sixth observed a single time. Specimen: blood. Receptors were obtained from a woman younger than 45 with Graves' hyperthyroidism that later progressed to Graves' ophthalmopathy.

This rearrangement joins TRBV5-5 to TRBJ2-1; TRBD1 matches 9 bases. V was clipped by 4 bases and J by 9 bases; unmatched bases: 14. The CDR3 contains 16 residues. Germline values: CDR1 SGHKS, CDR2 YYEKEE (reference sequence). In nucleotides, the CDR3 is TGTGCCAGCAGCATCGCGACAGGGGGTGGATCGGCTGAGCAGTTCTTC. Its protein product is CASSIATGGGSAEQFF.

This clonotype was counted ten times or more. The rearrangement joins TRBV6-1 to TRBJ2-1; D perhaps matches TRBD2 (5 bases). Germline CDR1 is MNHNS and CDR2 is SASEGT. Trimming took off 6 bases at V and 0 bases at J, with 6 bases between the two ends. The CDR3 length is 13 residues. CDR3 coding DNA: TGTGCCAGCAGGAGCGGCTCCTACAATGAGCAGTTCTTC. This encodes CASRSGSYNEQFF.

The chain employs TRBV9 and TRBJ2-5; weak D call: TRBD1 (6 bases). The V end lost 0 bases, the J end lost 0 bases, and 12 bases lay between the germline ends. CDR1 is SGDLS, CDR2 YYNGEE, per germline. The CDR3 consists of 16 residues. The CDR3 DNA sequence: TGTGCCAGCAGCGTAGGAGGACAGACGTACCAAGAGACCCAGTACTTC. This gives the protein CASSVGGQTYQETQYF.

This clonotype appeared a few times. The chain recombines TRBV6-1 with TRBJ2-7; 9 bases are a match to TRBD1. Per the germline V gene, CDR1 is MNHNS and CDR2 is SASEGT. The CDR3 spans 15 residues. J was trimmed by 6 bases and V by 2 bases; bases with no gene match: 8. DNA of the CDR3: TGTGCCAGCAGTGAATGGGTTGGACAGGGGACCGAGCAGTACTTC. This encodes CASSEWVGQGTEQYF.

This rearrangement joins TRBV19 to TRBJ1-2; weak D call: TRBD1 (5 bases). This CDR3 is built from 15 residues. Germline V CDR1 and CDR2: LNHDA, SQIVND (reference sequence). The V end lost 3 bases, the J end lost 4 bases, and 15 bases lay between the germline ends. The CDR3 bases are TGTGCCAGTAGTATTCTTACAGGAACCCTCTATGGCTACACCTTC. Its translation: CASSILTGTLYGYTF.

This chain uses TRBV29-1 with TRBJ2-2, with a weak D call TRBD2 (6 bases). Germline lookup yields CDR1 SQVTM and CDR2 ANQGSEA. This CDR3 has 12 residues. V shed 7 bases and J shed 7 bases, with 13 bases lying between them. The CDR3: CSASTGGGELFF. The CDR3 DNA sequence: TGCAGCGCTTCGACCGGGGGCGGGGAGCTGTTTTTT.

This clonotype has at least ten counts. The V and J genes are TRBV2 and TRBJ2-5, with 8 nucleotides matching TRBD2. The CDR3 is 13 residues long. Germline CDR1 SNHLY, CDR2 FYNNEI. Trimming cost V 11 bases and J 3 bases; bases outside gene matches: 8. CDR3 DNA: TGTGCCGGCAAGCGGGGGACGGAAGAGACCCAGTACTTC. Its translation is CAGKRGTEETQYF. The complete variable domain, with remaining parts taken from reference TRBV2 and TRBJ2-5, reads EPEVTQTPSHQVTQMGQEVILRCVPISNHLYFYWYRQILGQKVEFLVSFYNNEISEKSEIFDDQFSVERPDGSNFTLKIRSTKLEDSAMYFCAGKRGTEETQYFGPGTRLLVL.

This rearrangement joins TRBV10-2 to TRBJ1-5, with D maybe TRBD1 (5 bases). Trimming pared 2 bases from V and 1 base from J, leaving 6 bases between. This CDR3 has 14 residues. CDR1 is WSHSY and CDR2 is SAAADI in the germline V gene. The CDR3: CASSEDRSNQPQHF. CDR3 bases: TGCGCCAGCAGTGAGGACAGAAGCAATCAGCCCCAGCATTTT.

This clonotype appeared many times. This chain connects TRBV2 to TRBJ1-3; D possibly corresponds to TRBD1 (5 bases). The CDR3 sequence is 18 residues long. Germline assignment: CDR1 SNHLY and CDR2 FYNNEI. V shed 2 bases and J shed 3 bases, with 20 bases lying between them. CDR3 coding DNA: TGTGCCAGCAGTGAACTCAGGGTAATCAAGGTTCGTGGAAACACCATATATTTT. Protein product: CASSELRVIKVRGNTIYF.

The chain carries TRBV4-1 and TRBJ1-1; 7 bases agree with TRBD1. This CDR3 region has 17 residues. J was trimmed by 1 base and V by 1 base; bases with no gene match: 9. Germline assignment: CDR1 MGHRA and CDR2 YSYEKL. CDR3 in amino acids: CASSQGRQGNKNTEAFF. The CDR3 DNA follows: TGCGCCAGCAGCCAAGGACGACAGGGAAATAAGAACACTGAAGCTTTCTTT.

The table lists this clonotype with many counts. The chain carries TRBV20-1 and TRBJ1-5, with D unclear. Germline CDR1 and CDR2: DFQATT and SNEGSKA (reference sequence). The CDR3 is made up of 12 amino acids. Trimming took off 3 bases at V and 5 bases at J, with 8 bases between the two ends. CDR3 region: CSASGLDQPQHF. The DNA of the CDR3 is TGCAGTGCTAGTGGGCTGGATCAGCCCCAGCATTTT.

This clonotype was counted at least ten times. The chain couples TRBV5-1 to TRBJ2-1; TRBD2 agrees at 8 bases. This CDR3 has 14 amino acids. Looked up from germline, CDR1 is SGHRS and CDR2 is YFSETQ. With 2 bases clipped from V and 5 bases from J, the junction kept 3 bases outside the gene matches. CDR3 bases: TGCGCCAGCAGCTTCTACGGGAGGGACAATGAGCAGTTCTTC. Residues: CASSFYGRDNEQFF.

The chain is built from TRBV10-2 and TRBJ1-1, with 9 bases that match TRBD1. Germline assignment: CDR1 WSHSY and CDR2 SAAADI. The CDR3 is 14 amino acids. V trimming: 6 bases; J trimming: 1 base; junction bases outside the gene matches: 3. The CDR3 protein is CASRETGGNTEAFF. CDR3 DNA sequence: TGCGCCAGCAGGGAGACAGGGGGGAACACTGAAGCTTTCTTT.

This clonotype was recorded at least ten times. The chain has TRBV28 and TRBJ2-5; tentatively, D is TRBD2 (5 bases). The V gene's germline CDR1 is MDHEN and CDR2 SYDVKM. The CDR3 is 12 amino acids. Trimming pared 8 bases from V and 4 bases from J, leaving 11 bases between. This chain's CDR3 is CASRRAGETQYF. The DNA of the CDR3 is TGTGCCAGCCGGCGGGCGGGAGAGACCCAGTACTTC.

This clonotype turned up a few times. The chain carries TRBV5-8 and TRBJ1-2; D perhaps matches TRBD1 (5 bases). The CDR3 has 15 amino acids. The germline CDR1 and CDR2 sequences are SGHTS and YDEGEE. The germline V and J ends were trimmed by 2 bases and 4 bases, with 15 bases remaining between them. The CDR3 DNA is TGTGCCAGCAGCTTAGTAAAGGGGTCTATCTATGGCTACACCTTC. Amino acid sequence: CASSLVKGSIYGYTF.

This clonotype showed up just a few times. The V and J genes are TRBV5-1 and TRBJ2-7, with unresolved D. Germline assignment: CDR1 SGHRS and CDR2 YFSETQ. CDR3 size: 13 residues. Trimming took off 0 bases at V and 3 bases at J, with 7 bases between the two ends. CDR3 protein: CASSLDNNYEQYF. Here the CDR3 DNA reads TGCGCCAGCAGCTTGGACAACAACTACGAGCAGTACTTC.

This clonotype has at least ten counts. The V call is TRBV6-2 or TRBV6-3, the J call TRBJ2-2, with 7 bases aligning to TRBD1. CDR3 size: 15 residues. After removal of 6 bases from V and 4 bases from J, the junction contained 8 bases not matched to a gene. CDR1 is MNHEY, CDR2 SVGEGT, per germline. CDR3 amino acids: CASRRRQGGTGELFF. For the CDR3, the DNA is TGTGCCAGCAGACGTCGACAGGGTGGCACCGGGGAGCTGTTTTTT.

This clonotype was seen repeatedly, ten times or more. J is TRBJ2-7 and V is TRBV10-3; D is possibly TRBD2 (5 bases). Trimming removed 2 bases at V and 3 bases at J, with 11 bases between. The CDR3 extends over 14 amino acids. CDR1 ENHRY and CDR2 SYGVKD come from the germline V gene. CDR3 sequence: CAISEGRGYYEQYF. The CDR3 region has the DNA TGTGCCATCAGTGAGGGTCGCGGGTACTACGAGCAGTACTTC.

This clonotype was seen repeatedly, ten times or more. The rearrangement uses TRBV5-1 and TRBJ2-4, with no clear D. The V gene lost 0 bases and the J gene lost 6 bases, with 13 bases spanning the gap. This CDR3 is 15 amino acids long. Looked up from germline, CDR1 is SGHRS and CDR2 is YFSETQ. In DNA form, the CDR3 reads TGCGCCAGCAGCTTGGATAGGAGTTGGGGAAACATTCAGTACTTC. It codes for CASSLDRSWGNIQYF.

This clonotype has at least ten counts. The chain combines TRBV9 with TRBJ2-1, with D tentatively TRBD2 (5 bases). V was clipped by 0 bases and J by 7 bases, with 8 bases between them. The CDR3 runs 13 residues. Germline assignment: CDR1 SGDLS and CDR2 YYNGEE. The CDR3 sequence is CASSVGTVNEQFF. In DNA, the CDR3 is TGTGCCAGCAGCGTAGGGACTGTTAATGAGCAGTTCTTC.

Many counts were recorded for this clonotype. This rearrangement joins TRBV29-1 to TRBJ1-2, with D perhaps TRBD1 (6 bases). The germline gives CDR1 SQVTM, CDR2 ANQGSEA. The CDR3 has 15 residues. Between the trimmed V and J ends, which lost 0 bases and 6 bases, there was a span of 17 bases. For the CDR3, the DNA is TGCAGCGTTGAAGATAATCGGGGGGCCGGAGATGGCTACACCTTC. Its protein product is CSVEDNRGAGDGYTF.

The chain combines TRBV4-1 with TRBJ2-2; TRBD2 aligns across 12 bases. This CDR3 spans 19 amino acids. V was clipped by 0 bases and J by 4 bases; unmatched bases: 9. Germline CDR1 MGHRA, CDR2 YSYEKL. The CDR3 nucleotides read TGCGCCAGCAGCCAAGATCTGGCTAGCGGGGGGGCTAGCACCGGGGAGCTGTTTTTT. Protein: CASSQDLASGGASTGELFF.

This clonotype was seen many times. The chain combines TRBV11-2 with TRBJ2-5; TRBD1 or TRBD2 may be the D gene (5 bases each). Germline V gene data show CDR1 as SGHAT and CDR2 as FQNNGV. The V end lost 0 bases, the J end lost 5 bases, and 16 bases lay between the germline ends. CDR3 length: 16 amino acids. The CDR3 loop is CASSLDYGADPETQYF. The CDR3 nucleotides read TGTGCCAGCAGCTTAGATTACGGGGCGGACCCGGAGACCCAGTACTTC.

As DNA, the CDR3 is TGTGCCAGCAGCCAAGACATAAATGAAGCTTTCTTT. Its translation is CASSQDINEAFF. The rearrangement uses TRBV28 and TRBJ1-1; D unclear. The CDR3 length is 12 residues. The V end lost 6 bases, the J end lost 7 bases, and 12 bases lay between the germline ends. Germline CDR1 is MDHEN and CDR2 is SYDVKM.

This clonotype was seen ten or more times. The V gene is TRBV20-1, the J gene TRBJ1-2, with 10 bases aligning to TRBD1. Unmatched junction bases numbered 16, after V lost 8 bases and J lost 7 bases. Looked up from germline, CDR1 is DFQATT and CDR2 is SNEGSKA (reference sequence). The CDR3 covers 15 residues. CDR3 region: CSIERRDRGRRGYTF. CDR3 DNA: TGCAGTATCGAACGTCGAGACAGGGGGCGTCGTGGCTACACCTTC.

In this sample, this clonotype turned up many times. The rearrangement joins TRBV20-1 to TRBJ1-3; D may be TRBD1 (5 bases). The CDR3 length is 16 residues. V shed 0 bases and J shed 0 bases, with 12 bases lying between them. Germline CDR1 DFQATT, CDR2 SNEGSKA (reference sequence). In DNA form, the CDR3 reads TGCAGTGCTAGAGATGGGGGGTCAGTCTCTGGAAACACCATATATTTT. Residues: CSARDGGSVSGNTIYF.

This clonotype was seen many times. V gene TRBV6-1 combines with J gene TRBJ1-5, with D possibly matching TRBD1 (6 bases). Trimming removed 8 bases at V and 9 bases at J, with 17 bases between. The CDR3 totals 13 residues. CDR1 is MNHNS, CDR2 SASEGT, per germline. The CDR3 nucleotides read TGTGCCAGCGCTCAGGGGATGGTAAGGCCCCAGCATTTT. Its protein is CASAQGMVRPQHF.